This T cell receptor (beta chain) was recovered during a study of blood T cell repertoires in COVID-19. Measured with immunoSEQ multiplex PCR; TCRdb has only the in-frame clones, and not every one. The table has about 400,000 clones, around nine tenths seen once. Donors were grouped by their self-reported clinical history. Cohort 3 donors counted as recovered after two negative PCRs, clearance, or resolved symptoms. The CDR3 length is 13 residues. Germline assignment: CDR1 MNHEY and CDR2 SVGAGI. Deletions cut 10 bases from V and 1 base from J, with 14 bases between. The V call is TRBV6-5, the J call TRBJ2-7; D possibly corresponds to TRBD2 (7 bases). The sequencing input was PBMCs or T cells enriched from blood (not recorded which). The TCR originated in a woman aged 45-59 years who had recovered from COVID-19. CDR3 in DNA: TGTGCCACCAAACGGGGGGCATCCTACGAGCAGTACTTC. This translates into CATKRGASYEQYF.